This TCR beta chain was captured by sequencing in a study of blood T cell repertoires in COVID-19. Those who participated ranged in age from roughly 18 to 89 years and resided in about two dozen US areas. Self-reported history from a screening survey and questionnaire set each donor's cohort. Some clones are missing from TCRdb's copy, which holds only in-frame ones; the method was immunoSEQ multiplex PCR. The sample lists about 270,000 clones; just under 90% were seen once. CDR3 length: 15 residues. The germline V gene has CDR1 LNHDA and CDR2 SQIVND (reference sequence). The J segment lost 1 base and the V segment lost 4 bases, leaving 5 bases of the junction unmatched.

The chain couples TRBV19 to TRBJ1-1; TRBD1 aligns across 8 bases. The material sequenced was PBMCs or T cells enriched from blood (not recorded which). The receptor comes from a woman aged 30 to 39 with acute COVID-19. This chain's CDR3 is CASSTSGTGNTEAFF. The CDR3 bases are TGTGCCAGTAGTACCTCCGGGACAGGGAACACTGAAGCTTTCTTT.